The T cell receptor beta chain described here comes from a study of T cells in Graves' hyperthyroidism and ophthalmopathy. The sample holds many counts of this clonotype. There were TCR beta CDR3 regions amplified from RNA transcripts. HTBI primers were employed in a first-round RT-PCR of the TCR CDR3. TCRdb fed the multiplex PCR reads into MiXCR, producing one record per CDR3 protein. The data show 200,000 to 300,000 distinct CDR3 sequences, with approximately 23% seen just once and 35% to 40% held by the top ten. In germline, CDR1 is MDHEN, CDR2 SYDVKM. V dropped 1 base and J dropped 5; count of bases not matched to a gene: 6. The CDR3 consists of 15 residues.

Source material: blood. The rearrangement uses TRBV28 and TRBJ2-7; TRBD1 agrees at 9 bases. This TCR derives from a woman aged 40 to 50 with Graves' ophthalmopathy. The CDR3 DNA reads TGTGCCAGCAGTTTATTCGGGACAGGGTTTAACGAGCAGTACTTC. Translated, it gives CASSLFGTGFNEQYF.